One and the same sample provided the 20 T cell receptor beta chains below, sequenced in a study of blood T cells in healthy people across ages. Alongside a J-beta primer mix, a sample-barcoded 5' primer served in a second PCR lasting about 7 to 11 cycles. TCRdb re-analysed the 5' RACE reads in MiXCR, keeping a single row per CDR3 protein. The data contain 1.5 million to 2 million distinct CDR3 sequences, approximately 32% of them singletons. The material sequenced was blood. Receptors originate from a woman aged 25 to 45 in good health.

The rearrangement links TRBV28 to TRBJ2-7; no firm D call. The germline V gene encodes CDR1 MDHEN and CDR2 SYDVKM. V was cut by 3 bases and J by 5 bases, with 11 bases left in between. This CDR3 contains 13 residues. CDR3 sequence (DNA): TGTGCCAGCAGTTTTGAAGTACGCGACGAGCAGTACTTC. Protein product: CASSFEVRDEQYF.

The J gene is TRBJ2-5, the V gene TRBV5-1; D remains ambiguous. The V gene lost 0 bases and the J gene lost 2 bases, with 11 bases spanning the gap. In germline, CDR1 is SGHRS, CDR2 YFSETQ. This CDR3 has 15 residues. The CDR3 spells CASSLEGETQETQYF. CDR3 bases: TGCGCCAGCAGCTTGGAAGGCGAGACGCAAGAGACCCAGTACTTC.

The rearrangement uses TRBV11-2 and TRBJ2-1, with 11 positions matching TRBD2. The CDR3 length is 17 residues. The germline V gene encodes CDR1 SGHAT and CDR2 FQNNGV. V shed 2 bases, J shed 4 bases, and the junction held 7 bases outside the gene matches. The CDR3 coding sequence is TGTGCCAGCAGCTTACTCCTAGCGGGAGGCCCTTACAATGAGCAGTTCTTC. As protein: CASSLLLAGGPYNEQFF.

V gene TRBV5-1 combines with J gene TRBJ2-3, with a weak D call TRBD2 (5 bases). Trimming took off 7 bases at V and 0 bases at J, with 15 bases between the two ends. The CDR3 spans 15 residues. Germline V gene data show CDR1 as SGHRS and CDR2 as YFSETQ. CDR3 DNA: TGCGCCAGCTATCTAGGAGCGGCGAGCACAGATACGCAGTATTTT. Residues: CASYLGAASTDTQYF.

This clonotype was counted only a few times. The rearrangement uses TRBV6-1 and TRBJ1-1; D may be TRBD1 (6 bases). Germline CDR1 reads MNHNS; CDR2 reads SASEGT. This CDR3 has 14 amino acids. With 4 bases removed from V and 3 bases from J, the gap between germline ends came to 12 bases. The CDR3 coding sequence is TGTGCCAGCAGTGTTAAGGGGGGAGACACTGAAGCTTTCTTT. Protein product: CASSVKGGDTEAFF.

The chain joins TRBV12-3 or TRBV12-4 to TRBJ2-1; 14 nucleotides align to TRBD2. V was pared by 6 bases and J by 3 bases, with 10 bases of the junction left unmatched. The CDR3 contains 18 residues. This chain's CDR3 is CASRGKGLAGGNYNEQFF. The CDR3 DNA reads TGTGCCAGCAGGGGCAAAGGACTAGCGGGGGGAAACTACAATGAGCAGTTCTTC.

This clonotype was observed a handful of times. V usage is TRBV12-3 or TRBV12-4 and J usage is TRBJ2-7; D is perhaps TRBD1 (6 bases). Trimming pared 5 bases from V and 5 bases from J, leaving 10 bases between. The CDR3 consists of 12 residues. CDR3 amino acids: CASSTGSHEQYF. In DNA form, the CDR3 reads TGTGCCAGCAGTACAGGGTCCCACGAGCAGTACTTC.

In the case of this clonotype: Since a much larger clone is just one base distant, this may be a read error. The chain links TRBV7-2 to TRBJ2-7; 15 bases fit TRBD2. The V gene end was trimmed by 5 bases and the J gene end by 6 bases; junction bases not matched to a gene: 11. In germline, CDR1 is SGHTA, CDR2 FQGNSA. The CDR3 totals 17 residues. CDR3 protein: CASSRSRTSGRAVEQYF. The DNA of the CDR3 is TGTGCCAGCAGCCGATCCCGGACTAGCGGGAGGGCCGTCGAGCAGTACTTC.

This clonotype has more than one count but fewer than ten. The genes are TRBV6-2 or TRBV6-3 and TRBJ2-5; 7 bases align to TRBD2. J lost 2 bases, V lost 5 bases, and 11 bases had no gene match. The CDR3 length is 16 residues. Germline assignment: CDR1 MNHEY and CDR2 SVGEGT. This CDR3 is CASSQVLGGTQETQYF. The CDR3 DNA is TGTGCCAGCAGTCAAGTTCTCGGGGGGACTCAAGAGACCCAGTACTTC.

The chain links TRBV4-1 to TRBJ2-5, with 9 bases lining up with TRBD2. Germline trimming cut 3 bases from V and 4 bases from J; bases unmatched to any gene: 9. This CDR3 spans 16 amino acids. CDR1 and CDR2 (germline): MGHRA, YSYEKL. The chain's CDR3 is CASSQRGGPAVETQYF. CDR3 DNA sequence: TGCGCCAGCAGCCAGCGGGGGGGCCCGGCGGTAGAGACCCAGTACTTC.

This clonotype was counted a few times. The chain joins TRBV3-1 to TRBJ1-2; D is undetermined. V lost 0 bases to trimming and J lost 4 bases, with 12 bases between them. This CDR3 region has 15 residues. Germline V gene lookup returns CDR1 LGHDT and CDR2 YNNKEL (reference sequence). Written as DNA, the CDR3 is TGTGCCAGCAGCCAAGACGCCGTGAGGTCCTATGGCTACACCTTC. Translating gives CASSQDAVRSYGYTF. The complete variable domain, with remaining parts taken from reference TRBV3-1 and TRBJ1-2, reads DTAVSQTPKYLVTQMGNDKSIKCEQNLGHDTMYWYKQDSKKFLKIMFSYNNKELIINETVPNRFSPKSPDKAHLNLHINSLELGDSAVYFCASSQDAVRSYGYTFGSGTRLTVV.

Only a few counts were recorded for this clonotype. The J gene is TRBJ2-1, the V gene TRBV11-2, with D possibly TRBD2 on 6 matching bases. The length of the CDR3 is 14 residues. Germline CDR1 reads SGHAT; CDR2 reads FQNNGV. Trimming shortened V by 5 bases and J by 9 bases, and 17 bases separated the two germline ends. The DNA for the CDR3 is TGTGCCAGCAGCGGGGGATGGGTCGGGGGTGAGCAGTTCTTC. Translation gives CASSGGWVGGEQFF.

This clonotype appeared a few times. CDR3 residues: CASSPTPGQGGYEQYF. The CDR3 region has the DNA TGTGCCAGCAGTCCGACACCGGGACAGGGCGGATACGAGCAGTACTTC. This rearrangement joins TRBV12-3 or TRBV12-4 to TRBJ2-7, with TRBD1 matching 9 bases. V lost 5 bases and J lost 4; bases outside the gene matches: 12. This CDR3 region has 16 residues.

The chain carries TRBV10-2 and TRBJ2-1; D possibly matches TRBD1 or TRBD2 (6 bases each). Trimming left V 6 bases short and J 4 bases short, with 19 bases between. Germline assignment: CDR1 WSHSY and CDR2 SAAADI. The CDR3 consists of 16 residues. CDR3 coding DNA: TGCGCCAGCAGAGGAGAGGGGGGATTTGAGTACAATGAGCAGTTCTTC. Residues: CASRGEGGFEYNEQFF.

The V gene is TRBV4-3, the J gene TRBJ2-5; 11 positions match TRBD2. CDR3 size: 13 residues. The germline V gene has CDR1 LGHNA and CDR2 YSLEER. V lost 0 bases and J lost 13; bases outside the gene matches: 4. DNA for the CDR3: TGCGCCAGCAGCCAAGAACTAGCGGGGGTACTGTACTTC. Protein: CASSQELAGVLYF.

V is TRBV15 and J is TRBJ1-4; no reliable D call. Germline V CDR1 and CDR2: LNHNV, YYDKDF (reference sequence). This CDR3 has 12 amino acids. V was pared by 0 bases and J by 7 bases, with 3 bases between. The CDR3 coding sequence is TGTGCCACCAGCAGAGAGGGTGAAAAACTGTTTTTT. Encoded protein: CATSREGEKLFF.

In its sample, this clonotype was seen a few times. The chain is built from TRBV18 and TRBJ2-5; tentative D call: TRBD1 (5 bases). The CDR3 contains 14 residues. Trimming pared 3 bases from V and 3 bases from J, leaving 11 bases between. Germline CDR1 is KGHSH and CDR2 is LQKENI. Written as DNA, the CDR3 is TGTGCCAGCTCACCGGGGCACAGAAAAGAGACCCAGTACTTC. The encoded protein is CASSPGHRKETQYF.

Only a few counts were recorded for this clonotype. The chain couples TRBV20-1 to TRBJ2-7; 10 bases align to TRBD1. This CDR3 has 13 residues. The ends lost 5 bases at V and 8 bases at J; junction bases unmatched: 9. Germline loops: CDR1 DFQATT, CDR2 SNEGSKA (reference sequence). CDR3 in DNA: TGCAGTGCTTCCCGGGACAGGGGAGAGCAGCAGTACTTC. It is translated as CSASRDRGEQQYF.

This chain links TRBV4-2 with TRBJ1-1, with 8 nucleotides matching TRBD1. This CDR3 comprises 16 residues. Germline V CDR1 and CDR2: LGHNA, YNFKEQ. V trimming: 0 bases; J trimming: 6 bases; junction bases outside the gene matches: 9. The CDR3 DNA is TGTGCCAGCAGCCAAGAAGGCAGGGGGCAGTTTTCTGAAGCTTTCTTT. It yields the protein CASSQEGRGQFSEAFF.

This clonotype was counted between two and nine times. The J gene is TRBJ1-2, the V gene TRBV5-6; 7 bases line up with TRBD1. J was trimmed by 6 bases and V by 1 base; bases with no gene match: 9. Germline V gene data show CDR1 as SGHDT and CDR2 as YYEEEE. The CDR3 loop spans 15 amino acids. The CDR3 DNA reads as TGTGCCAGCAGCTTGTCGTCAGGGGGGACCCATGGCTACACCTTC. It codes for CASSLSSGGTHGYTF.